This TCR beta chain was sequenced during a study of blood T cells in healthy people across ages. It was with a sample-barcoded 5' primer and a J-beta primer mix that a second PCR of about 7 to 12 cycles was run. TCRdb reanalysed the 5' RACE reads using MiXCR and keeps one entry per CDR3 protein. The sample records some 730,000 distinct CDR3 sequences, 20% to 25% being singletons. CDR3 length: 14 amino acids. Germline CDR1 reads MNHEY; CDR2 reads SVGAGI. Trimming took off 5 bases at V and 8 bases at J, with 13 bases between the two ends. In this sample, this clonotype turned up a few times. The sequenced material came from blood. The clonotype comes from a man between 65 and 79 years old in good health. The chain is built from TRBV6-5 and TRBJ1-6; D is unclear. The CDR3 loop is CASSRIGSDSPLHF. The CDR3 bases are TGTGCCAGCAGTCGTATAGGGTCTGATTCACCCCTCCACTTT.